Following are 26 T cell receptor beta chains from one sample sequenced in a study of regulatory T cells in long-lasting Graves disease. As to time point: persistent/refractory GD, antithyroid drugs over 5 years with positive TRAb. From PBMCs, RNA was extracted and then used to make the TCR library. Investigators prepared the TCR beta libraries by applying iRepertoire HTBI primers and Arm-PCR of CDR3 regions. TCRdb re-called the multiplex PCR reads with MiXCR, one entry per CDR3 protein. The sample carries some 430,000 distinct CDR3 sequences, 20% to 25% recorded once. The source material was peripheral blood mononuclear cells (PBMCs), sampled when the disease was refractory, from a patient treated with antithyroid drugs. Source of these receptors: a female donor with Graves disease.

This clonotype has just a few counts. This rearrangement joins TRBV6-1 to TRBJ2-2; D gene uncertain. This CDR3 region has 11 residues. Trimming left V 7 bases short and J 5 bases short, with 5 bases between. Germline CDR1 is MNHNS and CDR2 is SASEGT. DNA for the CDR3: TGTGCCAGCACCCGGACCGGGGAGCTGTTTTTT. Its translation: CASTRTGELFF.

The sample holds many counts of this clonotype. This chain links TRBV13 with TRBJ1-1, with 8 positions matching TRBD1. Trimming took 5 bases from V and 4 from J; bases not matched to a gene: 6. The CDR3 extends over 14 amino acids. CDR1 and CDR2 (germline): PRHDT, FYEKMQ (reference sequence). CDR3 in DNA: TGTGCCAGCAGCCTGGGACAGGTGCGCACTGAAGCTTTCTTT. Its translation: CASSLGQVRTEAFF. Full variable domain (rest looked up from reference TRBV13 and TRBJ1-1): AAGVIQSPRHLIKEKRETATLKCYPIPRHDTVYWYQQGPGQDPQFLISFYEKMQSDKGSIPDRFSAQQFSDYHSELNMSSLELGDSALYFCASSLGQVRTEAFFGQGTRLTVV.

The chain couples TRBV6-5 to TRBJ1-1; D not certain. CDR3 length: 15 residues. Germline V gene sequence: CDR1 MNHEY, CDR2 SVGAGI. Trimming stripped 4 bases from V and 0 bases from J, with 12 bases between. Here the CDR3 DNA reads TGTGCCAGCAGTTCCCCGGACGGGTTGAACACTGAAGCTTTCTTT. Encoded protein: CASSSPDGLNTEAFF.

In this sample, this clonotype turned up many times. This rearrangement joins TRBV28 to TRBJ1-2; no clear D gene. The CDR3 sequence is 15 residues long. Trimming cost V 4 bases and J 3 bases, with 15 bases left between them. In germline, CDR1 is MDHEN, CDR2 SYDVKM. In nucleotides, the CDR3 is TGTGCCAGCAGTTCGTCCCAAGCCCGCCACTATGGCTACACCTTC. It codes for CASSSSQARHYGYTF.

This chain uses TRBV7-3 with TRBJ1-3, with D perhaps TRBD1 (6 bases). CDR1 is SGHTA, CDR2 FQGTGA, per germline. V gave up 5 bases and J gave up 2 bases, with 13 bases separating them. This CDR3 comprises 15 residues. The CDR3 DNA reads TGTGCCAGCAGCCCAACGGGGGGCCCTGGAAACACCATATATTTT. Amino acids: CASSPTGGPGNTIYF.

This clonotype was seen a few times. This sequence joins TRBV5-6 and TRBJ2-4, with 7 bases matching TRBD1. Germline V gives CDR1 SGHDT, CDR2 YYEEEE. Unmatched junction bases numbered 5, after V lost 0 bases and J lost 8 bases. The CDR3 has 14 residues. This CDR3 is CASSLVYRGDIQYF. CDR3 nucleotide sequence: TGTGCCAGCAGCTTGGTTTACAGGGGCGACATTCAGTACTTC.

The chain couples TRBV4-1 to TRBJ2-5; 10 positions agree with TRBD2. After removal of 3 bases from V and 4 bases from J, the junction contained 14 bases not matched to a gene. This CDR3 spans 18 amino acids. The germline V gene has CDR1 MGHRA and CDR2 YSYEKL. The CDR3 reads CASSHPRGSGGTRETQYF. In nucleotides, the CDR3 is TGCGCCAGCAGCCATCCCCGCGGTAGCGGGGGGACTCGAGAGACCCAGTACTTC.

This clonotype was observed a handful of times. This chain uses TRBV12-3 or TRBV12-4 with TRBJ2-4, with a weak D call TRBD2 (6 bases). Trimming removed 5 bases from V and 0 bases from J, with 14 bases in between. The CDR3 contains 16 residues. For the CDR3, the DNA is TGTGCCAGCAGTCTAACAGCGGGCGTAGCCAAAAACATTCAGTACTTC. Translation gives CASSLTAGVAKNIQYF.

In its sample, this clonotype was seen once. The chain couples TRBV7-2 to TRBJ2-7, with TRBD2 matching over 10 bases. Germline V gene lookup returns CDR1 SGHTA and CDR2 FQGNSA. Trimming took 5 bases from V and 4 from J; bases not matched to a gene: 11. The CDR3 contains 16 residues. CDR3 sequence (DNA): TGTGCCAGCAGCCAAGAACAAGCGGGAGGGCTATACGAGCAGTACTTC. Translation gives CASSQEQAGGLYEQYF.

This clonotype came up a few times. The chain links TRBV5-5 to TRBJ2-7; the D gene is possibly TRBD2 (6 bases). The germline CDR1 and CDR2 sequences are SGHKS and YYEKEE (reference sequence). Trimming pared 1 base from V and 3 bases from J, leaving 11 bases between. There are 14 residues in the CDR3. The CDR3: CASSLRDSLYEQYF. CDR3 nucleotides: TGTGCCAGCAGCTTGAGGGACTCCCTCTACGAGCAGTACTTC.

This clonotype has at least ten counts. The rearrangement joins TRBV6-2 or TRBV6-3 to TRBJ1-5; D is unresolved. Trimming pared 2 bases from V and 0 bases from J, leaving 11 bases between. CDR3 length: 16 residues. Germline CDR1 reads MNHEY; CDR2 reads SVGEGT. CDR3 sequence (DNA): TGTGCCAGCAGTTACGATACCGTGTATAGCAATCAGCCCCAGCATTTT. Encoded protein: CASSYDTVYSNQPQHF.

This clonotype was observed a handful of times. V and J are TRBV12-3 or TRBV12-4 and TRBJ2-3; no reliable D call. Deletions cut 6 bases from V and 2 bases from J, with 15 bases between. The CDR3 length is 15 residues. CDR3 in amino acids: CASSSRTANTDTQYF. The CDR3 DNA sequence: TGTGCCAGCAGCTCTAGGACGGCGAACACAGATACGCAGTATTTT.

This clonotype was picked up a small number of times. V is TRBV4-1 and J is TRBJ1-2; D might be TRBD1 (5 bases). The CDR3 totals 17 residues. CDR1 MGHRA and CDR2 YSYEKL come from the germline V gene. V was trimmed by 0 bases and J by 8 bases, leaving 22 bases between them. CDR3 residues: CASSQERVVWGEDGYTF. The CDR3, as DNA: TGCGCCAGCAGCCAAGAGCGCGTGGTTTGGGGGGAGGACGGCTACACCTTC.

This clonotype was observed many times. The chain employs TRBV15 and TRBJ2-7, with 9 bases aligning to TRBD1. Germline loops: CDR1 LNHNV, CDR2 YYDKDF (reference sequence). J gave up 2 bases and V 0 bases, and 8 bases lay outside the gene matches. CDR3 size: 17 residues. CDR3 bases: TGTGCCACCAGCAGAGATTACCGGGACAGGGAGCCCTACGAGCAGTACTTC. Its protein product is CATSRDYRDREPYEQYF. The variable domain in full, completed from reference TRBV15 and TRBJ2-7, reads DAMVIQNPRYQVTQFGKPVTLSCSQTLNHNVMYWYQQKSSQAPKLLFHYYDKDFNNEADTPDNFQSRRPNTSFCFLDIRSPGLGDTAMYLCATSRDYRDREPYEQYFGPGTRLTVT.

The chain uses TRBV7-3 and TRBJ1-6; no firm D call. The germline CDR1 and CDR2 sequences are SGHTA and FQGTGA. Between the trimmed V and J ends, which lost 5 bases and 0 bases, there was a span of 17 bases. The CDR3 runs to 18 residues. The CDR3 DNA sequence: TGTGCCAGCAGCCCCGGGCATATACTGAGCTCCTATAATTCACCCCTCCACTTT. Translation: CASSPGHILSSYNSPLHF.

The chain uses TRBV11-2 and TRBJ1-1; 9 bases fit TRBD1. Unmatched junction bases numbered 2, after V lost 0 bases and J lost 3 bases. The length of the CDR3 is 15 residues. CDR1 is SGHAT, CDR2 FQNNGV, per germline. CDR3 sequence (DNA): TGTGCCAGCAGCTTAGAGGGGACAGGGCACACTGAAGCTTTCTTT. Protein: CASSLEGTGHTEAFF.

The chain is built from TRBV5-1 and TRBJ2-3; 10 bases are a match to TRBD2. V gave up 4 bases and J gave up 4 bases; unmatched junction bases: 9. CDR1 and CDR2 from the germline V gene are SGHRS and YFSETQ. The CDR3 covers 16 residues. The CDR3 sequence: CASSNPGTSDADTQYF. CDR3 sequence (DNA): TGCGCCAGCAGCAATCCCGGGACTAGCGACGCAGATACGCAGTATTTT.

Many counts were recorded for this clonotype. The chain couples TRBV12-3 or TRBV12-4 to TRBJ1-1; D not certain. The germline V and J ends were trimmed by 7 bases and 5 bases, with 11 bases remaining between them. CDR3 length: 12 amino acids. The CDR3 DNA reads TGTGCCAGCAAGACCCCGGGGACTGAAGCTTTCTTT. Its protein product is CASKTPGTEAFF.

This clonotype showed up many times. The chain combines TRBV28 with TRBJ1-5; no definite D call. The CDR3 extends over 13 amino acids. CDR1 is MDHEN, CDR2 SYDVKM, per germline. Trimming left V 2 bases short and J 7 bases short, with 9 bases between. Here the CDR3 reads CASSLRGQQPQHF. CDR3 bases: TGTGCCAGCAGTTTACGGGGTCAGCAGCCCCAGCATTTT.

Ten or more counts support this clonotype. V and J are TRBV28 and TRBJ1-2; no clear D. Germline assignment: CDR1 MDHEN and CDR2 SYDVKM. This CDR3 spans 12 amino acids. As DNA, the CDR3 is TGTGCAAGCGGAGGCGGCGACTATGGCTACACCTTC. As protein: CASGGGDYGYTF.

The chain carries TRBV3-1 and TRBJ1-1, with D hard to call. Germline V gene data show CDR1 as LGHDT and CDR2 as YNNKEL (reference sequence). Trimming pared 0 bases from V and 3 bases from J, leaving 8 bases between. CDR3 size: 14 residues. The CDR3 spells CASSQDLTDTEAFF. The CDR3 DNA sequence: TGTGCCAGCAGCCAAGATCTTACGGACACTGAAGCTTTCTTT.

This clonotype has ten or more counts. J is TRBJ1-5 and V is TRBV12-3 or TRBV12-4; no clear D gene. The CDR3 sequence is 15 residues long. Trimming left V 4 bases short and J 0 bases short, with 10 bases between. In DNA form, the CDR3 reads TGTGCCAGCAGTTCTGATCCACCTAGCAATCAGCCCCAGCATTTT. This encodes CASSSDPPSNQPQHF.

The rearrangement joins TRBV11-2 to TRBJ2-7; weak D call: TRBD2 (6 bases). CDR1 SGHAT and CDR2 FQNNGV come from the germline V gene. The CDR3 contains 13 residues. Trimming left V 8 bases short and J 1 base short, with 12 bases between. CDR3: CASGAGLSYEQYF. The CDR3 region has the DNA TGTGCCAGCGGCGCGGGGTTATCCTACGAGCAGTACTTC.

Concerning this clonotype itself: Being one base from a much bigger clone, this may be a read error. This chain uses TRBV9 with TRBJ2-5; D remains ambiguous. CDR3 length equals 13 residues. V was cut by 0 bases and J by 6 bases, with 9 bases left in between. CDR1 is SGDLS and CDR2 is YYNGEE in the germline V gene. The CDR3 region is CASSVGAEKTQYF. The CDR3 bases are TGTGCCAGCAGCGTAGGGGCAGAGAAGACCCAGTACTTC.

V usage is TRBV28 and J usage is TRBJ2-3; weak D call: TRBD1 (5 bases). This CDR3 is 14 amino acids long. From germline, CDR1 is MDHEN and CDR2 SYDVKM. Between the trimmed V and J ends, which lost 3 bases and 5 bases, there was a span of 12 bases. This CDR3 reads CASSLDTLGDTQYF. The CDR3, as DNA: TGTGCCAGCAGTTTGGACACCCTTGGAGATACGCAGTATTTT.

On this clonotype itself: A much larger clone lies a single base off, so this may be a read error. V is TRBV27 and J is TRBJ2-2; 10 bases are shared with TRBD1. The CDR3 contains 15 residues. The J segment lost 13 bases and the V segment lost 5 bases, leaving 13 bases of the junction unmatched. Germline CDR1 reads MNHEY; CDR2 reads SMNVEV (reference sequence). The CDR3 bases are TGTGCCAGCAGTGACCGGGACAGGGGCGCAGAAGGGCTGTTTTTT. Amino acid sequence: CASSDRDRGAEGLFF.